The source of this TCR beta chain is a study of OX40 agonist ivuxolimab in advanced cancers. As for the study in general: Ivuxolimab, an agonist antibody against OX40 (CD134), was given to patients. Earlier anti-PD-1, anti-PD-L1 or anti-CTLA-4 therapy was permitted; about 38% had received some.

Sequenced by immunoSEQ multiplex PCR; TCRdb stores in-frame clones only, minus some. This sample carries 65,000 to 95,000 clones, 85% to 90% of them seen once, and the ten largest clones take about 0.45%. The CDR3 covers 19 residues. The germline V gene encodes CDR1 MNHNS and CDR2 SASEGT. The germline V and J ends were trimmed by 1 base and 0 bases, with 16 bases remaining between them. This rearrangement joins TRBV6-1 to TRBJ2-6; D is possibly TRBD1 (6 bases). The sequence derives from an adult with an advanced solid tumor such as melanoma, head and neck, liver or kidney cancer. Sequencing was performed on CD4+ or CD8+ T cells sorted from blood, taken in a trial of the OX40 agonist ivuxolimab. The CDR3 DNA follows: TGTGCCAGCAGTGAAGATCGGGCAGGGGTTTTCTCTGGGGCCAACGTCCTGACTTTC. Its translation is CASSEDRAGVFSGANVLTF.